This T cell receptor beta chain appears in the sequencing data of a study of blood T cell repertoires in COVID-19. On the study more broadly: In each case, the material was cDNA or gDNA derived from T cells, B-cell-depleted T cells, or PBMCs.

The CDR3 covers 16 residues. J was trimmed by 2 bases and V by 4 bases; bases with no gene match: 5. Germline CDR1 and CDR2: LGHDT and YNNKEL (reference sequence). TCRdb's copy holds only in-frame clones and misses some; the assay was immunoSEQ multiplex PCR. This sample carries some 130,000 clones, roughly 86% of them seen once, and the ten largest clones take about an eighth. Material for sequencing was peripheral blood. This TCR was sampled from a woman aged 70-85 years with COVID-19, enrolled during active disease. The chain links TRBV3-1 (or the pseudogene TRBV3-2) to TRBJ2-6; 7 bases agree with TRBD1. The CDR3 protein is CASSRQGLAGANVLTF. CDR3 nucleotides: TGTGCCAGCAGCCGACAGGGCCTGGCTGGGGCCAACGTCCTGACTTTC.